This TCR beta chain was obtained from a study of cytomegalovirus exposure and HLA in healthy donors. General study points: Trimming of TCR beta V- and J-genes showed a link, identified in a later analysis, to a missense DCLRE1C variant. In a later analysis, a genetic analysis reported fewer productive-TCR N-insertions in an Asian-associated ancestry cluster than the cohort average.

About this clone itself: What it binds is unknown.

The PCR was carried out with 60 Vbeta primers and 13 Jbeta primers. The data were produced by immunoSEQ multiplex PCR, yet TCRdb's version contains in-frame clones alone and is incomplete. Of hundreds of thousands of clones detected, around four fifths appear once; the ten largest clones hold 0.71%. Looked up from germline, CDR1 is MGHRA and CDR2 is YSYEKL. With 4 bases clipped from V and 9 bases from J, the junction kept 24 bases outside the gene matches. CDR3 length: 19 amino acids. The sequencing input was PBMCs. The receptor was isolated from a boy younger than 10 in good health and CMV-seronegative. The chain has TRBV4-1 and TRBJ2-1; TRBD2 aligns across 7 bases. The CDR3 DNA reads TGCGCCAGCAGCCCCGGGGCCCTGGGAGCGGGACCCCACCCCGGTGAGCAGTTCTTC. Its protein product is CASSPGALGAGPHPGEQFF.